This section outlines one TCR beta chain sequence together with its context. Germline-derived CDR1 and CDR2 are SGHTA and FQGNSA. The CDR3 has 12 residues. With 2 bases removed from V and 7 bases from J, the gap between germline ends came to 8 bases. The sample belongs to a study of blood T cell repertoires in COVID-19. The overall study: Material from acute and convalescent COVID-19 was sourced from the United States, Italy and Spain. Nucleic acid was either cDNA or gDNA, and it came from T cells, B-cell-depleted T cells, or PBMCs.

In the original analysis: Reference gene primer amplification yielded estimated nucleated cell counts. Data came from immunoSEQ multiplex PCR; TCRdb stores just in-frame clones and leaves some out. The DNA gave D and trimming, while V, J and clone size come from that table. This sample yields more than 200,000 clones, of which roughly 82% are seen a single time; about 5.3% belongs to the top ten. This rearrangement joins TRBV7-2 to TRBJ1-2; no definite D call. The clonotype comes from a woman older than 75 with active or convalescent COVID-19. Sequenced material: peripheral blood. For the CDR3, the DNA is TGTGCCAGCAGCTTAATCTTGTCTGGCTACACCTTC. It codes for CASSLILSGYTF.